The clone carrying this TCR beta chain came up once. V lost 6 bases, J lost 3 bases, and 12 bases lay in between. Germline V lookup: CDR1 PRHDT, CDR2 FYEKMQ (reference sequence). CDR3 size: 13 residues. In assigning cohorts, the study relied on participant-reported clinical history. Two negative PCRs, clearance, or symptom resolution were required of recovered Cohort 3 donors. TCRdb keeps only in-frame clones here, not all; method: immunoSEQ multiplex PCR. The sample consists of about 320,000 clones, about nine tenths of them appearing once. These data come from a study of blood T cell repertoires in COVID-19. Study at large: Both acute and convalescent COVID-19 samples were obtained from the United States, Italy and Spain.

J is TRBJ2-7 and V is TRBV13, with D possibly being TRBD2 (5 bases). This TCR derives from a woman aged 18-30 years who had recovered from COVID-19. Material for sequencing was PBMCs or T cells enriched from blood (not recorded which). The CDR3 loop is CASRVRGNYEQYF. CDR3 nucleotides: TGTGCCAGCAGGGTACGGGGTAACTACGAGCAGTACTTC.